This entry lists 32 T cell receptor beta chains sequenced from one sample in a study of blood T cell repertoires in COVID-19. The protocol was immunoSEQ multiplex PCR, while the TCRdb copy is restricted to in-frame clones and leaves out a portion. The table records about 250,000 clones, about 86% of them present only once. The sample was peripheral blood. These receptors were obtained from a man older than 75 with acute or convalescent COVID-19.

The V call is TRBV5-1, the J call TRBJ2-2; D may be TRBD1 (5 bases). In germline, CDR1 is SGHRS, CDR2 YFSETQ. This CDR3 spans 15 amino acids. V was clipped by 1 base and J by 4 bases, with 11 bases between them. CDR3 nucleotide sequence: TGCGCCAGCAGCTTGACAGGTGGCGGCACCGGGGAGCTGTTTTTT. This sequence encodes CASSLTGGGTGELFF.

The chain carries TRBV6-5 and TRBJ1-4; 9 nucleotides line up with TRBD1. Losses at the gene ends were 2 bases for V and 6 bases for J; bases not matched to a gene: 4. There are 15 residues in the CDR3. Germline V lookup: CDR1 MNHEY, CDR2 SVGAGI. CDR3 nucleotide sequence: TGTGCCAGCAGTTACCGCGGGACAGGGCATGAAAAACTGTTTTTT. Protein product: CASSYRGTGHEKLFF.

The chain combines TRBV6-1 with TRBJ1-1, with D uncertain. V lost 0 bases, J lost 0 bases, and 5 bases lay in between. From germline, CDR1 is MNHNS and CDR2 SASEGT. The CDR3 sequence is 14 residues long. The CDR3 region has the DNA TGTGCCAGCAGTGAAGCCAATCTGAACACTGAAGCTTTCTTT. Translated: CASSEANLNTEAFF.

The J gene is TRBJ1-1, the V gene TRBV29-1; D call uncertain. Trimming shortened V by 0 bases and J by 0 bases, and 5 bases separated the two germline ends. CDR1 SQVTM and CDR2 ANQGSEA come from the germline V gene. The CDR3 consists of 13 residues. CDR3 DNA sequence: TGCAGCGTTGAAGAACAATTGAACACTGAAGCTTTCTTT. This sequence encodes CSVEEQLNTEAFF.

V usage is TRBV19 and J usage is TRBJ1-3; weak D call: TRBD1 (5 bases). Per the germline V gene, CDR1 is LNHDA and CDR2 is SQIVND (reference sequence). The germline V and J ends were trimmed by 6 bases and 0 bases, with 15 bases remaining between them. The CDR3 extends over 16 amino acids. CDR3: CASSIRGTVSGNTIYF. The CDR3 nucleotides read TGTGCCAGTAGCATAAGGGGTACGGTCTCTGGAAACACCATATATTTT. Full variable domain (remainder filled in from reference TRBV19 and TRBJ1-3): DGGITQSPKYLFRKEGQNVTLSCEQNLNHDAMYWYRQDPGQGLRLIYYSQIVNDFQKGDIAEGYSVSREKKESFPLTVTSAQKNPTAFYLCASSIRGTVSGNTIYFGEGSWLTVV.

The chain joins TRBV2 to TRBJ1-1; 7 nucleotides match TRBD1. The J segment lost 6 bases and the V segment lost 7 bases, leaving 5 bases of the junction unmatched. Germline loops: CDR1 SNHLY, CDR2 FYNNEI. This CDR3 is built from 12 residues. Here the CDR3 DNA reads TGTGCCAGCACTGGGACAGACCCTGAAGCTTTCTTT. Amino acid sequence: CASTGTDPEAFF. The whole variable domain, remainder taken from reference TRBV2 and TRBJ1-1, is EPEVTQTPSHQVTQMGQEVILRCVPISNHLYFYWYRQILGQKVEFLVSFYNNEISEKSEIFDDQFSVERPDGSNFTLKIRSTKLEDSAMYFCASTGTDPEAFFGQGTRLTVV.

This clone showed up just a few times. The chain has TRBV27 and TRBJ1-5, with D perhaps matching TRBD1 (6 bases). Trimming shortened V by 4 bases and J by 4 bases, and 8 bases separated the two germline ends. Per germline, CDR1 MNHEY and CDR2 SMNVEV (reference sequence). This CDR3 has 13 amino acids. The CDR3 reads CASSSRGNQPQHF. The CDR3 bases are TGTGCCAGCAGTTCCAGGGGAAATCAGCCCCAGCATTTT.

The CDR3 DNA follows: TGCGCCAGCAAGGATGGGGAGCAGCCCCAGCATTTT. This gives the protein CASKDGEQPQHF. The chain joins TRBV10-2 to TRBJ1-5; D unresolved. This CDR3 is built from 12 residues. Between the trimmed V and J ends, which lost 7 bases and 7 bases, there was a span of 11 bases. Germline CDR1 is WSHSY and CDR2 is SAAADI.

The V and J genes are TRBV7-8 and TRBJ1-2, with D possibly matching TRBD1 (5 bases). Germline V gene data show CDR1 as SGHVS and CDR2 as FQNEAQ. The CDR3 length is 14 residues. Trimming removed 4 bases from V and 4 bases from J, with 13 bases in between. CDR3 loop: CASSYGTFTYGYTF. The CDR3 region has the DNA TGTGCCAGCAGCTACGGGACTTTTACCTATGGCTACACCTTC.

The CDR3 DNA reads TGCGCCAGCAGCTTGGGACAGGGTAGTGAAAAACTGTTTTTT. It translates to CASSLGQGSEKLFF. The V and J genes are TRBV5-1 and TRBJ1-4, with 7 nucleotides matching TRBD1. With V trimmed by 0 bases and J by 7 bases, 3 bases remained unmatched. The CDR3 length is 14 residues. CDR1 and CDR2 from the germline V gene are SGHRS and YFSETQ.

The V call is TRBV9, the J call TRBJ2-3; 10 positions match TRBD1. V lost 4 bases to trimming and J lost 2 bases; unmatched junction nucleotides: 10. The CDR3 length is 17 residues. CDR1 is SGDLS, CDR2 YYNGEE, per germline. The CDR3 DNA follows: TGTGCCAGCAGCTCACCTCCGGGACAGGGGATCACAGATACGCAGTATTTT. It is translated as CASSSPPGQGITDTQYF.

The chain carries TRBV2 and TRBJ1-2; 7 nucleotides line up with TRBD1. CDR1 is SNHLY and CDR2 is FYNNEI in the germline V gene. J was trimmed by 4 bases and V by 7 bases; bases with no gene match: 15. This CDR3 is 16 amino acids long. The DNA of the CDR3 is TGTGCCAGCACCACAGAGGGGGCTCAGGGGGGCTATGGCTACACCTTC. Amino acids: CASTTEGAQGGYGYTF.

The gene calls are TRBV19 and TRBJ1-5; 7 bases are shared with TRBD1. Trimming cost V 4 bases and J 1 base; bases outside gene matches: 7. The CDR3 length is 16 residues. CDR1 is LNHDA, CDR2 SQIVND, per germline (reference sequence). DNA for the CDR3: TGTGCCAGTAGTAGCCCGGGACAGAAAAGCAATCAGCCCCAGCATTTT. Translated, it gives CASSSPGQKSNQPQHF. Filled out from reference TRBV19 and TRBJ1-5, the complete variable domain reads DGGITQSPKYLFRKEGQNVTLSCEQNLNHDAMYWYRQDPGQGLRLIYYSQIVNDFQKGDIAEGYSVSREKKESFPLTVTSAQKNPTAFYLCASSSPGQKSNQPQHFGDGTRLSIL.

The chain carries TRBV9 and TRBJ2-7; a possible D gene is TRBD1 (5 bases). Germline assignment: CDR1 SGDLS and CDR2 YYNGEE. Trimming shortened V by 0 bases and J by 4 bases, and 14 bases separated the two germline ends. This CDR3 region has 15 residues. CDR3 nucleotides: TGTGCCAGCAGCGTAGGTACCGGACACCCTTACGAGCAGTACTTC. This encodes CASSVGTGHPYEQYF.

The rearrangement uses TRBV30 and TRBJ1-4; TRBD1 is a possible D gene (5 bases). This CDR3 region has 13 residues. Germline assignment: CDR1 GTSNPN and CDR2 SVGIG (reference sequence). Trimming shortened V by 2 bases and J by 4 bases, and 8 bases separated the two germline ends. CDR3 in amino acids: CAWSPGGNEKLFF. CDR3 DNA: TGTGCCTGGAGTCCGGGGGGTAATGAAAAACTGTTTTTT.

This rearrangement joins TRBV6-5 to TRBJ1-2, with 8 nucleotides matching TRBD1. From germline, CDR1 is MNHEY and CDR2 SVGAGI. J lost 0 bases, V lost 4 bases, and 4 bases had no gene match. CDR3 length: 15 amino acids. In nucleotides, the CDR3 is TGTGCCAGCAGTTTGGGACAGGCAGCTAACTATGGCTACACCTTC. Protein: CASSLGQAANYGYTF.

The chain combines TRBV18 with TRBJ1-4, with TRBD1 matching over 8 bases. The CDR3 totals 15 residues. The V gene end was trimmed by 6 bases and the J gene end by 0 bases; junction bases not matched to a gene: 3. The V gene's germline CDR1 is KGHSH and CDR2 LQKENI. CDR3 coding DNA: TGTGCCAGCTCCCCGACAGGGGCAACTAATGAAAAACTGTTTTTT. Translating it yields CASSPTGATNEKLFF.

The gene calls are TRBV18 and TRBJ2-2, with TRBD1 matching over 8 bases. This CDR3 region has 15 residues. J gave up 4 bases and V 3 bases, and 4 bases lay outside the gene matches. Germline-derived CDR1 and CDR2 are KGHSH and LQKENI. The CDR3, as DNA: TGTGCCAGCTCACCGACAGGGGACGGCACCGGGGAGCTGTTTTTT. Encoded protein: CASSPTGDGTGELFF.

V usage is TRBV4-1 and J usage is TRBJ2-2; 8 bases align to TRBD1. This CDR3 is built from 15 residues. CDR1 is MGHRA and CDR2 is YSYEKL in the germline V gene. V lost 1 base to trimming and J lost 7 bases; unmatched junction nucleotides: 5. CDR3 nucleotide sequence: TGCGCCAGCAGCCAAGTGGACAGGGACGTCGGGGAGCTGTTTTTT. It yields the protein CASSQVDRDVGELFF.

The V call is TRBV4-2, the J call TRBJ2-3; the match to TRBD2 covers 10 bases. V shed 0 bases and J 6 bases; nucleotides not matched to a gene: 6. The CDR3 consists of 16 residues. Germline loops: CDR1 LGHNA, CDR2 YNFKEQ. The CDR3 spells CASSQEEREGRDTQYF. CDR3 DNA sequence: TGTGCCAGCAGCCAAGAGGAGCGGGAGGGCCGCGATACGCAGTATTTT.

The CDR3 spells CASSQTSGGGYEQYF. The CDR3 bases are TGCGCCAGCAGCCAGACGTCAGGGGGCGGCTACGAGCAGTACTTC. The gene calls are TRBV4-1 and TRBJ2-7; 8 bases match TRBD1. After removal of 3 bases from V and 3 bases from J, the junction contained 7 bases not matched to a gene. From germline, CDR1 is MGHRA and CDR2 YSYEKL. CDR3 length equals 15 residues.

V gene TRBV28 combines with J gene TRBJ2-7, with D tentatively TRBD1 (6 bases). V gave up 5 bases and J gave up 2 bases, with 13 bases separating them. Germline-derived CDR1 and CDR2 are MDHEN and SYDVKM. The CDR3 runs 14 residues. The CDR3 sequence is CASSRQVAPYEQYF. CDR3 DNA: TGTGCCAGCAGTCGACAGGTGGCCCCCTACGAGCAGTACTTC.

This clone was detected once. The J gene is TRBJ1-1, the V gene TRBV27; TRBD1 is a possible D gene (6 bases). The CDR3 is 13 amino acids. Trimming removed 6 bases from V and 1 base from J, with 9 bases in between. Per germline, CDR1 MNHEY and CDR2 SMNVEV (reference sequence). DNA of the CDR3: TGTGCCAGCAGCCTACAGGGGAACACTGAAGCTTTCTTT. It is translated as CASSLQGNTEAFF.

V and J are TRBV5-1 and TRBJ2-7, with 7 positions matching TRBD1. Trimming at V came to 3 bases and at J to 7 bases, leaving 10 bases not matched to a gene. This CDR3 region has 14 residues. Germline CDR1 SGHRS, CDR2 YFSETQ. This chain's CDR3 is CASSYYRGQREQYF. The CDR3 DNA reads TGCGCCAGCAGCTATTACAGGGGACAAAGGGAGCAGTACTTC. The variable domain in full, with the rest retrieved from reference TRBV5-1 and TRBJ2-7, is KAGVTQTPRYLIKTRGQQVTLSCSPISGHRSVSWYQQTPGQGLQFLFEYFSETQRNKGNFPGRFSGRQFSNSRSEMNVSTLELGDSALYLCASSYYRGQREQYFGPGTRLTVT.

This clone was seen once. V and J are TRBV28 and TRBJ1-5, with 7 bases fitting TRBD1. Looked up from germline, CDR1 is MDHEN and CDR2 is SYDVKM. After removal of 4 bases from V and 6 bases from J, the junction contained 15 bases not matched to a gene. This CDR3 region has 17 residues. The CDR3: CASSSNRDRVFVQPQHF. DNA of the CDR3: TGTGCCAGCAGTTCCAACAGAGACAGGGTATTTGTTCAGCCCCAGCATTTT.

The chain joins TRBV2 to TRBJ2-7; 9 positions match TRBD1. V shed 5 bases, J shed 6 bases, and the junction held 8 bases outside the gene matches. Germline CDR1 SNHLY, CDR2 FYNNEI. This CDR3 comprises 14 residues. CDR3 in amino acids: CASSWGQGAGEQYF. Here the CDR3 DNA reads TGTGCCAGCAGTTGGGGACAGGGCGCGGGCGAGCAGTACTTC.

This sequence joins TRBV6-6 and TRBJ2-2; D is possibly TRBD1 (6 bases). Germline V gene sequence: CDR1 MNHNY, CDR2 SVGAGI (reference sequence). The V end lost 7 bases, the J end lost 4 bases, and 16 bases lay between the germline ends. The CDR3 has 15 amino acids. The CDR3 DNA sequence: TGTGCCAGCACCGGGACAAGCGAGGGCACCGGGGAGCTGTTTTTT. Translating gives CASTGTSEGTGELFF.

This rearrangement joins TRBV5-8 to TRBJ2-2, with 7 bases that match TRBD1. This CDR3 has 14 residues. The germline V gene has CDR1 SGHTS and CDR2 YDEGEE. V gave up 7 bases and J gave up 1 base; unmatched junction bases: 4. DNA of the CDR3: TGTGCCAGCCGCGGACAGGAGAACACCGGGGAGCTGTTTTTT. It specifies CASRGQENTGELFF.

The V and J genes are TRBV5-1 and TRBJ2-4, with TRBD2 matching 10 bases. With 1 base clipped from V and 2 bases from J, the junction kept 3 bases outside the gene matches. The length of the CDR3 is 16 residues. CDR1 is SGHRS and CDR2 is YFSETQ in the germline V gene. The CDR3 loop reads CASSLFSGGTKNIQYF. The CDR3 DNA sequence: TGCGCCAGCAGCTTGTTTAGCGGGGGGACCAAAAACATTCAGTACTTC.

This chain uses TRBV6-5 with TRBJ2-7; 7 bases match TRBD1. The CDR3 totals 13 residues. Germline trimming cut 8 bases from V and 6 bases from J; bases unmatched to any gene: 10. Germline V CDR1 and CDR2: MNHEY, SVGAGI. The CDR3 reads CASLGTVGAEQYF. CDR3 DNA: TGTGCCAGCTTGGGGACAGTGGGTGCCGAGCAGTACTTC.

This clone was recorded a few times. This chain connects TRBV7-9 to TRBJ1-2; TRBD1 matches at 8 bases. The CDR3 runs to 14 residues. The germline gives CDR1 SEHNR, CDR2 FQNEAQ (reference sequence). Germline trimming cut 0 bases from V and 8 bases from J; bases unmatched to any gene: 5. The CDR3 spells CASSLAGQGFGYTF. DNA for the CDR3: TGTGCCAGCAGCTTAGCTGGACAGGGTTTCGGCTACACCTTC.

The chain joins TRBV5-4 to TRBJ2-7; possibly TRBD2 for D (5 bases). The V gene's germline CDR1 is SGHNT and CDR2 YYREEE (reference sequence). CDR3 size: 14 residues. Trimming cost V 3 bases and J 0 bases, with 10 bases left between them. CDR3 coding DNA: TGTGCCAGCAGCTACTCCGGGGACTCCTACGAGCAGTACTTC. It translates to CASSYSGDSYEQYF.